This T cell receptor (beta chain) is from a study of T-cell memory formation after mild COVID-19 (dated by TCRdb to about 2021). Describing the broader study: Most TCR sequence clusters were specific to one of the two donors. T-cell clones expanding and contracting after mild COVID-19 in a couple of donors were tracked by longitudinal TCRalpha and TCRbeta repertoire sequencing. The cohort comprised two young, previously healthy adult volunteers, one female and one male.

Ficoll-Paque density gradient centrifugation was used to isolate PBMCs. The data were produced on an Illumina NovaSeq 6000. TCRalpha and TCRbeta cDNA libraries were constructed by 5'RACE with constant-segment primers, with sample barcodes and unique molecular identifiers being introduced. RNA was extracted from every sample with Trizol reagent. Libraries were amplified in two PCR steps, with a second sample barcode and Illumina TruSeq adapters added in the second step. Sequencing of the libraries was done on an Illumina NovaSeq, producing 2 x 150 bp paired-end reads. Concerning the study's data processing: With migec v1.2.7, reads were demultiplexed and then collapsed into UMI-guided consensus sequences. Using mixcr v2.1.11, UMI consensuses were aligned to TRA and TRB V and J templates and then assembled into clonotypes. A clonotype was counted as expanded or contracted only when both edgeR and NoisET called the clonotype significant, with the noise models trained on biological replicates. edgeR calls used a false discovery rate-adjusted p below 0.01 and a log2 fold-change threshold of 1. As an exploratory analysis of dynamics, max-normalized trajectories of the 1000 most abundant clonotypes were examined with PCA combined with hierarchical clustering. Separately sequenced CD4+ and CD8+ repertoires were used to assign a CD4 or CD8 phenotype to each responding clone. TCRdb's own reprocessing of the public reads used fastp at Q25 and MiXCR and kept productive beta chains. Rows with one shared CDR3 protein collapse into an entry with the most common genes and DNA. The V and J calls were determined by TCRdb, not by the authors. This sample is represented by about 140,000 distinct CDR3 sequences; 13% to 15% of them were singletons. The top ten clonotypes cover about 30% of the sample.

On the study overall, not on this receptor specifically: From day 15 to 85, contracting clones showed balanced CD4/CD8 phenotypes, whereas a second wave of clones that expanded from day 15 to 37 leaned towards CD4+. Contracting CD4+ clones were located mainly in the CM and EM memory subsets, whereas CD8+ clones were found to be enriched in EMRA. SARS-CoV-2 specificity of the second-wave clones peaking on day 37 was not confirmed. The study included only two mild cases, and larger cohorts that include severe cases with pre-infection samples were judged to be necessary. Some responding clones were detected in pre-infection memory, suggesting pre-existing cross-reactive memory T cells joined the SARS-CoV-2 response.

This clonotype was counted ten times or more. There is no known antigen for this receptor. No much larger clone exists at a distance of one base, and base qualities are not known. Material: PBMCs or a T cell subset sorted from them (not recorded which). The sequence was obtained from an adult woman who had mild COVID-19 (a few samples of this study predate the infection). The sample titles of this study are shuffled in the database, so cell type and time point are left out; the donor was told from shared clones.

The bases are TGCAGTGCTAGACTAGCGGACAATGAGCAGTTCTTC. This codes for CSARLADNEQFF. Here the chain combines TRBV20-1 and TRBJ2-1; 7 bases in between match TRBD2. Sequences DFQATT (CDR1) and SNEGSKA (CDR2) are obtained from the germline V gene (reference sequence). From the cysteine up to the phenylalanine, the CDR3 has a length of 12 residues. Only the CDR3 DNA is retained, 36 bases long and in frame from the first base. Here V drops 2 bases and J drops 5 bases, and the junction holds 0 bases not matched to any gene.